This TCR beta chain was obtained from a study of shared clonotypes between healthy human individuals. Each sample came from a Caucasian adult donor living in Nashville, Tennessee. V lost 7 bases and J lost 3, with 16 bases in between. CDR1 LNHDA and CDR2 SQIVND come from the germline V gene (reference sequence). The length of the CDR3 is 15 residues. Genomic DNA (from each subset) was split evenly across several immunoSEQ plates. Some clones are missing from TCRdb's copy, which holds only in-frame ones; the method was immunoSEQ multiplex PCR. The sample has roughly 520,000 clones, 95% to 97% seen once.

Material: naive CD4+ T cells sorted from blood. Subset in this sample: CD45RA+ positively selected. The chain combines TRBV19 with TRBJ2-1; the D gene is possibly TRBD1 (5 bases). This clonotype was sampled from a woman between 25 and 40 years old in good health. The CDR3 nucleotides read TGTGCCAGTACCTCCGTAGGGGATTACTACAATGAGCAGTTCTTC. Residues: CASTSVGDYYNEQFF.